A single TCR beta chain is shown here with its context. CDR1 is SGHNT and CDR2 is YYREEE in the germline V gene (reference sequence). Trimming at V came to 4 bases and at J to 5 bases, leaving 7 bases not matched to a gene. The CDR3 has 14 amino acids. This sample is part of a study of blood T cell repertoires in COVID-19. Overall study context: Samples taken during acute and convalescent COVID-19 were collected in the United States, Italy and Spain.

Authors' methods: How many nucleated cells were present was estimated from reference gene primer amplification. The assay was immunoSEQ multiplex PCR, and TCRdb's table has in-frame clones only and misses some. V and J calls and clone size are copied from that table; D and trimming were computed from the DNA. The sample records 60,000 to 70,000 clones, under 85% being singletons. The chain carries TRBV5-4 and TRBJ2-3, with TRBD2 identical over 7 bases. This sequence was found in a woman in her seventies with acute or convalescent COVID-19. Sequencing input: peripheral blood. Here the CDR3 reads CASSPGLLGDTQYF. The CDR3 DNA sequence: TGTGCCAGCAGCCCGGGACTACTGGGAGATACGCAGTATTTT. The full variable domain, rest sourced from reference TRBV5-4 and TRBJ2-3, is ETGVTQSPTHLIKTRGQQVTLRCSSQSGHNTVSWYQQALGQGPQFIFQYYREEENGRGNFPPRFSGLQFPNYSSELNVNALELDDSALYLCASSPGLLGDTQYFGPGTRLTVL.